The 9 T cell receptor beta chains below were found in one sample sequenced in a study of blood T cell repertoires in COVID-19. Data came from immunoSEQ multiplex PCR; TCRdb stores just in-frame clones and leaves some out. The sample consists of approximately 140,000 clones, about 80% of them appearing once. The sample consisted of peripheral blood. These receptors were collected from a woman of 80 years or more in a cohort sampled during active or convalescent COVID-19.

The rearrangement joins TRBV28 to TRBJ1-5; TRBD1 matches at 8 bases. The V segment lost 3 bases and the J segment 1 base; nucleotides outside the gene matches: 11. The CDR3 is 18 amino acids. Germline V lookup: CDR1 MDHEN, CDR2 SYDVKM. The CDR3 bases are TGTGCCAGCAGTTTCCCGCCAACAGGGGGTAGGAGCAATCAGCCCCAGCATTTT. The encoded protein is CASSFPPTGGRSNQPQHF.

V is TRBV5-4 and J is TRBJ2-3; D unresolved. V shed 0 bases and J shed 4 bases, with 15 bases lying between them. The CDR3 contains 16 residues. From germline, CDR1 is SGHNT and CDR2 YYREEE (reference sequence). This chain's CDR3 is CASSLDRPPRADTQYF. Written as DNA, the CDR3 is TGTGCCAGCAGCTTGGACAGACCACCTCGCGCAGATACGCAGTATTTT.

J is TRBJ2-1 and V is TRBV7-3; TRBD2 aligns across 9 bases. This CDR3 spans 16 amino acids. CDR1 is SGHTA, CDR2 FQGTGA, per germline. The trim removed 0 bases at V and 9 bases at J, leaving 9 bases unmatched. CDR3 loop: CASSLTSGGLRGEQFF. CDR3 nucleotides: TGTGCCAGCAGCTTAACTAGCGGGGGATTACGGGGTGAGCAGTTCTTC.

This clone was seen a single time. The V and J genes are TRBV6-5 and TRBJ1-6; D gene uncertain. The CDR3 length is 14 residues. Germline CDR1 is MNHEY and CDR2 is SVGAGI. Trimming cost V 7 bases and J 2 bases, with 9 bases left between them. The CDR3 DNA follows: TGTGCCAGCACCGTAATTCCCTATAATTCACCCCTCCACTTT. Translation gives CASTVIPYNSPLHF.

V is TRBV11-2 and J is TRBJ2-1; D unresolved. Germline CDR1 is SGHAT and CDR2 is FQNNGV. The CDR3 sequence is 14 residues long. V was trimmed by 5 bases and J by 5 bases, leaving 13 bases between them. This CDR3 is CASSQATWDNEQFF. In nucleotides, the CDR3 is TGTGCCAGCAGCCAGGCCACGTGGGACAATGAGCAGTTCTTC.

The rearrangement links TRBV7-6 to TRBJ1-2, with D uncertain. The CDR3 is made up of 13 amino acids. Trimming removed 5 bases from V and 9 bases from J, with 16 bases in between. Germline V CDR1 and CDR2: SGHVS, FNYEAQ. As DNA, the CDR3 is TGTGCCAGCAGCAAGCGGGAATTCGGTAGCTACACCTTC. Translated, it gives CASSKREFGSYTF.

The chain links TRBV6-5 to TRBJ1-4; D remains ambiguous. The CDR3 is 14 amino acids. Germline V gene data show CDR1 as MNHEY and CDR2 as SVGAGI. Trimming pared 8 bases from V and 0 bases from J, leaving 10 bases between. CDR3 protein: CASGPVTTNEKLFF. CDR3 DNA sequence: TGTGCCAGCGGGCCGGTTACAACTAATGAAAAACTGTTTTTT.

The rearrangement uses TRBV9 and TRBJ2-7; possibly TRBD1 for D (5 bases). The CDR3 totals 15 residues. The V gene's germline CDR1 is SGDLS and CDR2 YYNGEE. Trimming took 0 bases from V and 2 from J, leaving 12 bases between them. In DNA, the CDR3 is TGTGCCAGCAGCGTAGAGGCAGGGCGAACCTACGAGCAGTACTTC. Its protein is CASSVEAGRTYEQYF.

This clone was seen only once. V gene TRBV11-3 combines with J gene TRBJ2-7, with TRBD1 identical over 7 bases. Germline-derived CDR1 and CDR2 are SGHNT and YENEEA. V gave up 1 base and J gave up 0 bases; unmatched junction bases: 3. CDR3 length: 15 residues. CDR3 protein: CASSLGQGDSYEQYF. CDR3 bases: TGTGCCAGCAGCTTAGGGCAGGGGGACTCCTACGAGCAGTACTTC.